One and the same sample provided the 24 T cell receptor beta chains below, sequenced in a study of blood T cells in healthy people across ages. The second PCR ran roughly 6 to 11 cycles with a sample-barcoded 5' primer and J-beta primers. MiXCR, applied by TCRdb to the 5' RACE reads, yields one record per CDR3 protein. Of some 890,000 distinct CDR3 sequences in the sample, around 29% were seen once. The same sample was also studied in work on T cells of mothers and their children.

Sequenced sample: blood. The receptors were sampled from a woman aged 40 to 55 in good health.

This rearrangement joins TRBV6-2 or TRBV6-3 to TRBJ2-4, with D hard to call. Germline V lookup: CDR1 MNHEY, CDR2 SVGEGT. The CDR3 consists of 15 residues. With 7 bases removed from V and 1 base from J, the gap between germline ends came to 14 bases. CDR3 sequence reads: CASTKRSGAKNIQYF. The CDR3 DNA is TGTGCCAGCACCAAAAGGAGTGGGGCCAAAAACATTCAGTACTTC.

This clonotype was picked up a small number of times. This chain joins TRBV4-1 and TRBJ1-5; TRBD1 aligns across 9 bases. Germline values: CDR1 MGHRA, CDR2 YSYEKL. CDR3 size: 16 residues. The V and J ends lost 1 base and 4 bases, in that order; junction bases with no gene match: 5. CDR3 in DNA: TGCGCCAGCAGCCAAGCCCGGGACAGGGATAATCAGCCCCAGCATTTT. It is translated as CASSQARDRDNQPQHF.

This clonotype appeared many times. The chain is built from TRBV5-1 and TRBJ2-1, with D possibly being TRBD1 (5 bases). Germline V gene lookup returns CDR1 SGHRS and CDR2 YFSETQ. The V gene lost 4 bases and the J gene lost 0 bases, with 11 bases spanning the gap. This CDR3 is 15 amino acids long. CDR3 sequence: CASSVGHSSYNEQFF. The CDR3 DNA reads TGCGCCAGCAGCGTAGGACACAGCTCCTACAATGAGCAGTTCTTC.

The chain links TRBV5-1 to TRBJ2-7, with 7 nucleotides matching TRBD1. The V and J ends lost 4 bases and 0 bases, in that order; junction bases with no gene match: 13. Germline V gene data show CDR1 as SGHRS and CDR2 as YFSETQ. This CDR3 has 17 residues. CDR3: CASSKADRSSFSYEQYF. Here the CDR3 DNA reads TGCGCCAGCAGCAAAGCGGACAGGTCCTCCTTCTCCTACGAGCAGTACTTC.

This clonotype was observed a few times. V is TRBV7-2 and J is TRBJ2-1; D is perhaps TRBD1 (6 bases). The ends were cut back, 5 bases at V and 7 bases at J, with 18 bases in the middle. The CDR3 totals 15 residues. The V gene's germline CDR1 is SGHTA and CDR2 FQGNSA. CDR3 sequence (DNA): TGTGCCAGCAGCCGGCGAGGGACAAAAGGTAATGAGCAGTTCTTC. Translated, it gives CASSRRGTKGNEQFF.

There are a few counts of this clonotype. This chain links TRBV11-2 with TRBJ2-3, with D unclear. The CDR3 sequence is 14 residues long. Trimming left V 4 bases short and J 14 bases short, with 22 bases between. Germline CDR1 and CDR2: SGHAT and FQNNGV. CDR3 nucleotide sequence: TGTGCCAGCAGCTCGGATGGGATGGGGATACGCCGGTATTTT. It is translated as CASSSDGMGIRRYF.

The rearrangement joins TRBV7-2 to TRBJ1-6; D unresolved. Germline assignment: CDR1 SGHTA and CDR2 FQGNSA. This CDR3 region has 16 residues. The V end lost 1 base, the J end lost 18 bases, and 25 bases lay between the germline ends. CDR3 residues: CASSLEARARSAPRHF. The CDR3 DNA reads TGTGCCAGCAGCTTAGAGGCCCGTGCGAGGAGTGCACCTCGCCACTTT. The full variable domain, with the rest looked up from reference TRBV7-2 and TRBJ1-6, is GAGVSQSPSNKVTEKGKDVELRCDPISGHTALYWYRQSLGQGLEFLIYFQGNSAPDKSGLPSDRFSAERTGGSVSTLTIQRTQQEDSAVYLCASSLEARARSAPRHFGNGTRLTVT.

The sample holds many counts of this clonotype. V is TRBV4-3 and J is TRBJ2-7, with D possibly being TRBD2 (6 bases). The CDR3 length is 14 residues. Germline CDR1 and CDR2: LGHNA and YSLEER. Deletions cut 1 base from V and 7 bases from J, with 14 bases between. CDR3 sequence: CASSQVPMAGEQYF. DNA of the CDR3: TGCGCCAGCAGCCAAGTACCGATGGCGGGAGAGCAGTACTTC.

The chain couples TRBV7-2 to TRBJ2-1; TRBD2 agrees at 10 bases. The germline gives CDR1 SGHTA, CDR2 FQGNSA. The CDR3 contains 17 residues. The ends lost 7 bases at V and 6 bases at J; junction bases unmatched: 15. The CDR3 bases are TGTGCCAGCACCTCAGTCGGGCAAGCGGGGGGGTCCAATGAGCAGTTCTTC. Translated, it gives CASTSVGQAGGSNEQFF.

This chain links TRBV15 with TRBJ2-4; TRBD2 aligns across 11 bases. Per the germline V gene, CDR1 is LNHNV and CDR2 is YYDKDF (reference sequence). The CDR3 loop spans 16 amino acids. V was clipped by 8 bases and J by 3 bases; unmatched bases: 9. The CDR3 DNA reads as TGTGCCACCGCGGTAGCGGGAGGGCCAGGCAAAAACATTCAGTACTTC. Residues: CATAVAGGPGKNIQYF.

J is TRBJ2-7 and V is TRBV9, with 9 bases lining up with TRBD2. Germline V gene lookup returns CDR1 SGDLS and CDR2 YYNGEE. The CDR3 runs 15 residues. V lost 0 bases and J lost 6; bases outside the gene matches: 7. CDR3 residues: CASSVAAGGLSEQYF. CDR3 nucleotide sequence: TGTGCCAGCAGCGTAGCAGCGGGGGGCCTTTCCGAGCAGTACTTC.

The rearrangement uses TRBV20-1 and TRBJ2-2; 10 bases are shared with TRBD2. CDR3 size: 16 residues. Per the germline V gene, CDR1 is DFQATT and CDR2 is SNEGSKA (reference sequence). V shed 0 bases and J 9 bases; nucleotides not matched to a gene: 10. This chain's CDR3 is CSARDPVAGGRRELFF. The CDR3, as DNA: TGCAGTGCTAGAGATCCGGTAGCGGGGGGCCGCCGGGAGCTGTTTTTT.

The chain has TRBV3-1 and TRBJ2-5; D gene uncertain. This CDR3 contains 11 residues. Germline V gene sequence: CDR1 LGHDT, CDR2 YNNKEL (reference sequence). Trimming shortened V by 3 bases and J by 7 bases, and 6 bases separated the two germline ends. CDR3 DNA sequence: TGTGCCAGCAGCCACTCGGTGACCCAGTACTTC. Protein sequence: CASSHSVTQYF.

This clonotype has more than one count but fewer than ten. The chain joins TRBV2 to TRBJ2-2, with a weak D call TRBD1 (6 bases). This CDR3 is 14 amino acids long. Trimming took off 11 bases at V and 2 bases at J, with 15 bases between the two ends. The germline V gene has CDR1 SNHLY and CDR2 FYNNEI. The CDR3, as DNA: TGTGCCCCCAGGAGAGGGACAAACACCGGGGAGCTGTTTTTT. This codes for CAPRRGTNTGELFF.

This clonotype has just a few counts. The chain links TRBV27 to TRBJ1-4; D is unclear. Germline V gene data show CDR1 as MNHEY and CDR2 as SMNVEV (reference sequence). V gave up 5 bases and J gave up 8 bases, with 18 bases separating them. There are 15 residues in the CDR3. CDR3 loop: CASSPEDPYKEKLFF. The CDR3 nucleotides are TGTGCCAGCAGTCCCGAAGACCCCTATAAGGAAAAACTGTTTTTT.

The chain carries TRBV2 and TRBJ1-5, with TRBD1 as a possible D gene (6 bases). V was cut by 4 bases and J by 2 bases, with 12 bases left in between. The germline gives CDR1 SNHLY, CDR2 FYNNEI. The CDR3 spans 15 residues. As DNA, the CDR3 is TGTGCCAGCAGTGTAGGGGGAGGAGGCAATCAGCCCCAGCATTTT. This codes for CASSVGGGGNQPQHF.

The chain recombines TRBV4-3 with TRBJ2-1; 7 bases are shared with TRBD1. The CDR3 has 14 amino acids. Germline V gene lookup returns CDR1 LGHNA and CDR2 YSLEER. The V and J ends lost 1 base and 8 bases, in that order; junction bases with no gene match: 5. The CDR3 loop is CASSQGTGRDEQFF. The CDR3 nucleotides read TGCGCCAGCAGCCAAGGGACAGGCCGGGATGAGCAGTTCTTC.

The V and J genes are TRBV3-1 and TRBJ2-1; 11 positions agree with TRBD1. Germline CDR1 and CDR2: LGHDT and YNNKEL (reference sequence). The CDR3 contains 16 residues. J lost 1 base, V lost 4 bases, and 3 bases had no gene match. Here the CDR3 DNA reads TGTGCCAGCAGCCCTGGACAGGGGGCTTCCTACAATGAGCAGTTCTTC. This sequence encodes CASSPGQGASYNEQFF.

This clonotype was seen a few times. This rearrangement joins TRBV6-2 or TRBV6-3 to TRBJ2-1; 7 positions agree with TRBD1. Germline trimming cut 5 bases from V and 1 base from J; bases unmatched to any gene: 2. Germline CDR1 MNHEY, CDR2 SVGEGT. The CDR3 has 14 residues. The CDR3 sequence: CASSTGVSYNEQFF. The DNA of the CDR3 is TGTGCCAGCAGTACAGGGGTGTCCTACAATGAGCAGTTCTTC.

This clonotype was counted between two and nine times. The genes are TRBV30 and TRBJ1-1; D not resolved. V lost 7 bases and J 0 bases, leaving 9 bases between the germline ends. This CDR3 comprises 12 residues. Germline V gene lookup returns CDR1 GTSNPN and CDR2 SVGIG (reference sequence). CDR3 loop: CASGRLNTEAFF. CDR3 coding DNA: TGTGCCTCCGGACGGCTGAACACTGAAGCTTTCTTT.

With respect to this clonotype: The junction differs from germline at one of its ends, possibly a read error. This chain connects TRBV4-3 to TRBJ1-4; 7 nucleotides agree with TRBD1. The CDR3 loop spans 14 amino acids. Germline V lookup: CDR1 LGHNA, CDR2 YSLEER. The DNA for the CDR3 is TGCGCCAGCGGCCAGGGACAGAGTAATGAAAAACTGTTTTTT. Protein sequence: CASGQGQSNEKLFF.

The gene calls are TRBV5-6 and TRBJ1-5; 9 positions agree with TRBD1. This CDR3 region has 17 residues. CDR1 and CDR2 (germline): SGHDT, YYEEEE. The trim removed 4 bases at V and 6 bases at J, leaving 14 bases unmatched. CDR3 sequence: CASSQGQGRESGQPQHF. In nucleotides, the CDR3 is TGTGCCAGCAGCCAGGGACAGGGAAGAGAGAGCGGTCAGCCCCAGCATTTT.

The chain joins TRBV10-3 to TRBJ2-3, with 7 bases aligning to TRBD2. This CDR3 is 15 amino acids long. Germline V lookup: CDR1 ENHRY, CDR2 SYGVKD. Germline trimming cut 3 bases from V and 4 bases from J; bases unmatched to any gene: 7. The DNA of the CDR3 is TGTGCCATCAGTGAAGGCGGGAGAGCGTCAGATACGCAGTATTTT. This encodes CAISEGGRASDTQYF.

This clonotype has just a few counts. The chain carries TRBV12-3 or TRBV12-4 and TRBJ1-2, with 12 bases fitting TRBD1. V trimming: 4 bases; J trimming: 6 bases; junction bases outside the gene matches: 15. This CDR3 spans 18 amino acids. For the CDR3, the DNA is TGTGCCAGCAGTTCATCCGGGACAGGGGGCGCTTTGACTCATGGCTACACCTTC. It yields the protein CASSSSGTGGALTHGYTF.